The 30 T cell receptor beta chains in this list originate from one sample, sequenced in a study of cytomegalovirus exposure and HLA in healthy donors. Vbeta (60) and Jbeta (13) primers were used in the PCR. Measured with immunoSEQ multiplex PCR; TCRdb has only the in-frame clones, and not every one. The sample records more than 100,000 clones, about 74% being singletons. Sequenced input: PBMCs. The receptor set was obtained from a woman aged 45-65 years in good health and CMV-seropositive.

The V call is TRBV7-2, the J call TRBJ2-7; D not resolved. CDR3 length: 12 residues. Trimming pared 1 base from V and 9 bases from J, leaving 10 bases between. Germline V gene sequence: CDR1 SGHTA, CDR2 FQGNSA. CDR3 region: CASSLGVSVQYF. DNA of the CDR3: TGTGCCAGCAGCTTAGGTGTAAGCGTGCAGTACTTC.

The chain recombines TRBV5-4 with TRBJ2-7; tentatively, D is TRBD1 (5 bases). V lost 0 bases and J lost 2, with 6 bases in between. CDR1 is SGHNT and CDR2 is YYREEE in the germline V gene (reference sequence). The CDR3 spans 13 residues. CDR3 nucleotide sequence: TGTGCCAGCAGCTTGGACAGGCCCTACGAGCAGTACTTC. Its protein product is CASSLDRPYEQYF. The whole variable domain, filled in from reference TRBV5-4 and TRBJ2-7, reads ETGVTQSPTHLIKTRGQQVTLRCSSQSGHNTVSWYQQALGQGPQFIFQYYREEENGRGNFPPRFSGLQFPNYSSELNVNALELDDSALYLCASSLDRPYEQYFGPGTRLTVT.

This chain uses TRBV5-1 with TRBJ2-1, with 7 bases matching TRBD1. CDR3 size: 15 residues. The V gene end was trimmed by 4 bases and the J gene end by 0 bases; junction bases not matched to a gene: 4. Germline assignment: CDR1 SGHRS and CDR2 YFSETQ. The CDR3 sequence: CASSLRDSSYNEQFF. CDR3 sequence (DNA): TGCGCCAGCAGCCTTCGGGACAGCTCCTACAATGAGCAGTTCTTC.

The V call is TRBV5-1, the J call TRBJ1-1, with unresolved D. The CDR3 extends over 13 amino acids. From germline, CDR1 is SGHRS and CDR2 YFSETQ. V lost 4 bases and J 1 base, leaving 8 bases between the germline ends. Written as DNA, the CDR3 is TGCGCCAGCAGCCGTCCCCCGAACACTGAAGCTTTCTTT. It translates to CASSRPPNTEAFF.

This clone has a single count. The rearrangement uses TRBV5-4 and TRBJ2-3, with D possibly TRBD1 on 6 matching bases. The germline CDR1 and CDR2 sequences are SGHNT and YYREEE (reference sequence). The ends were cut back, 3 bases at V and 4 bases at J, with 12 bases in the middle. This CDR3 spans 14 amino acids. The CDR3, as DNA: TGTGCCAGCAGCTCTCAGGGGTTCGCAGATACGCAGTATTTT. This gives the protein CASSSQGFADTQYF.

This chain connects TRBV25-1 to TRBJ2-2; TRBD2 might be the D (5 bases). CDR1 and CDR2 from the germline V gene are MGHDK and SYGVNS. The V end was cut by 5 bases, the J end by 0 bases, with 10 bases between. This CDR3 comprises 15 residues. This CDR3 reads CASSWGSANTGELFF. CDR3 DNA sequence: TGTGCCAGCAGTTGGGGTAGCGCGAACACCGGGGAGCTGTTTTTT.

The J gene is TRBJ1-1, the V gene TRBV4-3; maybe TRBD1 (5 bases). V shed 5 bases and J shed 6 bases, with 19 bases lying between them. The germline V gene has CDR1 LGHNA and CDR2 YSLEER. The CDR3 covers 15 residues. CDR3 nucleotide sequence: TGCGCCAGCAGCGCCGACTTGGGACTATGGGCTGAAGCTTTCTTT. Its protein is CASSADLGLWAEAFF.

The chain combines TRBV7-9 with TRBJ2-7, with D maybe TRBD1 (6 bases). The CDR3 contains 14 residues. Trimming removed 4 bases at V and 1 base at J, with 11 bases between. Germline CDR1 reads SEHNR; CDR2 reads FQNEAQ (reference sequence). CDR3 sequence (DNA): TGTGCCAGCAGCTCGTCTGGACAGTCCTACGAGCAGTACTTC. Residues: CASSSSGQSYEQYF.

The chain combines TRBV15 with TRBJ1-5; no clear D gene. Germline values: CDR1 LNHNV, CDR2 YYDKDF (reference sequence). The CDR3 is 14 residues long. The ends were cut back, 6 bases at V and 0 bases at J, with 9 bases in the middle. CDR3 DNA: TGTGCCACCAGAACCGCCTATAGCAATCAGCCCCAGCATTTT. Its protein is CATRTAYSNQPQHF.

Relative to its sample, this clone is medium-sized. The chain recombines TRBV7-9 with TRBJ2-2, with a possible D match to TRBD1 (5 bases). The CDR3 extends over 12 amino acids. V lost 7 bases, J lost 6 bases, and 9 bases lay in between. The V gene's germline CDR1 is SEHNR and CDR2 FQNEAQ (reference sequence). The CDR3 sequence is CASTSGSGELFF. CDR3 sequence (DNA): TGTGCCAGCACTTCAGGGTCCGGGGAGCTGTTTTTT.

The chain joins TRBV5-1 to TRBJ1-1; 7 bases match TRBD1. CDR3 length: 14 residues. Germline V lookup: CDR1 SGHRS, CDR2 YFSETQ. J was trimmed by 5 bases and V by 5 bases; bases with no gene match: 9. The CDR3 nucleotides are TGCGCCAGCAGATCGGACAGGCTCGGGACTGAAGCTTTCTTT. Translating it yields CASRSDRLGTEAFF. The whole variable domain, remainder taken from reference TRBV5-1 and TRBJ1-1, is KAGVTQTPRYLIKTRGQQVTLSCSPISGHRSVSWYQQTPGQGLQFLFEYFSETQRNKGNFPGRFSGRQFSNSRSEMNVSTLELGDSALYLCASRSDRLGTEAFFGQGTRLTVV.

The chain carries TRBV30 and TRBJ1-2, with D possibly matching TRBD1 (6 bases). CDR3 length equals 16 residues. V gave up 2 bases and J gave up 5 bases, with 21 bases separating them. Germline V lookup: CDR1 GTSNPN, CDR2 SVGIG (reference sequence). The CDR3 DNA is TGTGCCTGGAGTTCGACAGGTTCCCCTGCTAGGTATGGCTACACCTTC. This gives the protein CAWSSTGSPARYGYTF.

The chain combines TRBV14 with TRBJ2-3; TRBD2 matches at 9 bases. V lost 4 bases and J lost 1; bases outside the gene matches: 3. Germline CDR1 reads SGHDN; CDR2 reads FVKESK. This CDR3 contains 15 residues. The CDR3, as DNA: TGTGCCAGCAGCCTTCGGACTAGCGGCACAGATACGCAGTATTTT. As protein: CASSLRTSGTDTQYF.

This clone was counted a single time. The chain couples TRBV7-7 to TRBJ2-2; 8 positions agree with TRBD2. CDR1 and CDR2 (germline): SSHAT, FNYEAQ (reference sequence). CDR3 length: 13 residues. In DNA, the CDR3 is TGTGCTGTCCGGGGGGGGGACACCGGGGAGCTGTTTTTT. It codes for CAVRGGDTGELFF.

This chain joins TRBV19 and TRBJ2-2; possibly TRBD2 for D (7 bases). Per the germline V gene, CDR1 is LNHDA and CDR2 is SQIVND (reference sequence). V shed 8 bases and J shed 7 bases, with 20 bases lying between them. The CDR3 extends over 15 amino acids. For the CDR3, the DNA is TGTGCCAGTTCCGAGGGGGGGGGCCAAGGCGGGGAGCTGTTTTTT. This sequence encodes CASSEGGGQGGELFF.

The gene calls are TRBV6-1 and TRBJ2-5; TRBD1 matches 8 bases. Per germline, CDR1 MNHNS and CDR2 SASEGT. Losses at the gene ends were 7 bases for V and 5 bases for J; bases not matched to a gene: 12. The length of the CDR3 is 15 residues. The CDR3 sequence is CASTPGQDTTETQYF. The CDR3 DNA follows: TGTGCCAGCACCCCGGGACAGGACACGACGGAGACCCAGTACTTC.

V is TRBV19 and J is TRBJ1-1; D not resolved. Trimming took 6 bases from V and 4 from J, leaving 12 bases between them. This CDR3 region has 13 residues. Germline CDR1 and CDR2: LNHDA and SQIVND (reference sequence). The CDR3, as DNA: TGTGCCAGTAGACCCAGGCCGCTCACTGAAGCTTTCTTT. It encodes CASRPRPLTEAFF. The full variable domain, its missing parts supplied by reference TRBV19 and TRBJ1-1, is DGGITQSPKYLFRKEGQNVTLSCEQNLNHDAMYWYRQDPGQGLRLIYYSQIVNDFQKGDIAEGYSVSREKKESFPLTVTSAQKNPTAFYLCASRPRPLTEAFFGQGTRLTVV.

The chain uses TRBV9 and TRBJ2-7; 10 bases agree with TRBD1. The trim removed 0 bases at V and 5 bases at J, leaving 2 bases unmatched. The CDR3 is 14 residues long. Germline V lookup: CDR1 SGDLS, CDR2 YYNGEE. The CDR3 region has the DNA TGTGCCAGCAGCGTAGGGGGACAGGGGAACGAGCAGTACTTC. It translates to CASSVGGQGNEQYF. The full variable domain, its missing parts supplied by reference TRBV9 and TRBJ2-7, is DSGVTQTPKHLITATGQRVTLRCSPRSGDLSVYWYQQSLDQGLQFLIQYYNGEERAKGNILERFSAQQFPDLHSELNLSSLELGDSALYFCASSVGGQGNEQYFGPGTRLTVT.

The chain uses TRBV6-1 and TRBJ2-7, with D perhaps matching TRBD1 (6 bases). V lost 3 bases and J lost 3, with 18 bases in between. CDR1 is MNHNS and CDR2 is SASEGT in the germline V gene. This CDR3 comprises 16 residues. The CDR3: CASSDPPTGPIYEQYF. In nucleotides, the CDR3 is TGTGCCAGCAGTGACCCCCCGACAGGACCTATCTACGAGCAGTACTTC.

The chain carries TRBV2 and TRBJ1-2, with 8 bases that match TRBD1. The length of the CDR3 is 13 residues. Germline V lookup: CDR1 SNHLY, CDR2 FYNNEI. V lost 8 bases, J lost 3 bases, and 5 bases stayed unmatched. The CDR3 DNA reads as TGTGCCAGCCAGGGGGCTACTGACTATGGCTACACCTTC. Encoded protein: CASQGATDYGYTF.

V usage is TRBV4-2 and J usage is TRBJ2-5, with 9 bases that match TRBD1. The end of the DNA is better explained by TRBJ2-7, so the J call may be wrong. The CDR3 totals 15 residues. The V gene's germline CDR1 is LGHNA and CDR2 YNFKEQ. This chain's CDR3 is CASSQQSDRGNEQYF. In DNA form, the CDR3 reads TGTGCCAGCAGCCAACAGTCCGACAGGGGGAACGAGCAGTACTTC.

This clone was counted a single time. CDR3 in amino acids: CSVRDSGANVLTF. DNA for the CDR3: TGCAGCGTACGGGATTCTGGGGCCAACGTCCTGACTTTC. This chain joins TRBV29-1 and TRBJ2-6; TRBD2 is a possible D gene (5 bases). The ends were cut back, 6 bases at V and 1 base at J, with 7 bases in the middle. Germline values: CDR1 SQVTM, CDR2 ANQGSEA. This CDR3 region has 13 residues.

The rearrangement joins TRBV15 to TRBJ1-1; 8 nucleotides align to TRBD1. Per germline, CDR1 LNHNV and CDR2 YYDKDF (reference sequence). V trimming: 3 bases; J trimming: 6 bases; junction bases outside the gene matches: 9. The CDR3 length is 15 residues. CDR3 nucleotide sequence: TGTGCCACCAGCAGGTCAGGACAGGGTTTGGCTGAAGCTTTCTTT. Its translation is CATSRSGQGLAEAFF.

The CDR3 DNA is TGTGCCTGGAGCGAGGACAGGGGAATACAAGAGACCCAGTACTTC. Its protein is CAWSEDRGIQETQYF. The chain has TRBV30 and TRBJ2-5, with 9 nucleotides matching TRBD1. With V trimmed by 3 bases and J by 2 bases, 7 bases remained unmatched. Looked up from germline, CDR1 is GTSNPN and CDR2 is SVGIG (reference sequence). The CDR3 spans 15 residues. The whole variable domain, filled in from reference TRBV30 and TRBJ2-5, reads SQTIHQWPATLVQPVGSPLSLECTVEGTSNPNLYWYRQAAGRGLQLLFYSVGIGQISSEVPQNLSASRPQDRQFILSSKKLLLSDSGFYLCAWSEDRGIQETQYFGPGTRLLVL.

The V call is TRBV15, the J call TRBJ1-2; tentative D call: TRBD1 (5 bases). Deletions cut 1 base from V and 8 bases from J, with 5 bases between. Germline lookup yields CDR1 LNHNV and CDR2 YYDKDF (reference sequence). This CDR3 has 11 amino acids. This CDR3 reads CATSRAGGYTF. The CDR3, as DNA: TGTGCCACCAGCAGAGCAGGGGGCTACACCTTC.

V and J are TRBV27 and TRBJ1-2; no firm D call. Between the trimmed V and J ends, which lost 4 bases and 8 bases, there was a span of 11 bases. This CDR3 region has 12 residues. CDR1 is MNHEY and CDR2 is SMNVEV in the germline V gene (reference sequence). CDR3 residues: CASSSGKQGYTF. CDR3 DNA sequence: TGTGCCAGCAGTTCGGGGAAGCAGGGCTACACCTTC.

The gene calls are TRBV19 and TRBJ2-1; TRBD2 agrees at 8 bases. The CDR3 consists of 14 residues. Trimming cost V 2 bases and J 10 bases; bases outside gene matches: 7. Germline CDR1 is LNHDA and CDR2 is SQIVND (reference sequence). The CDR3 nucleotides are TGTGCCAGTAGTATAAGCGGGGGTCTCGTGGAGCAGTTCTTC. It is translated as CASSISGGLVEQFF.

This chain joins TRBV5-6 and TRBJ1-4, with D possibly being TRBD1 (5 bases). Germline V gene data show CDR1 as SGHDT and CDR2 as YYEEEE. V shed 4 bases and J shed 4 bases, with 14 bases lying between them. The CDR3 has 15 residues. The CDR3 nucleotides read TGTGCCAGCAGCCGACGACAGATCCTTAATGAAAAACTGTTTTTT. As protein: CASSRRQILNEKLFF.

The chain employs TRBV6-6 and TRBJ1-6; no firm D call. Germline lookup yields CDR1 MNHNY and CDR2 SVGAGI (reference sequence). This CDR3 is 12 amino acids long. V was pared by 5 bases and J by 10 bases, with 9 bases between. The CDR3 region has the DNA TGTGCCAGCAGTCTAGCGGAGTCACCCCTCCACTTT. It codes for CASSLAESPLHF.

A note on this clone: One junction end disagrees with the germline gene, perhaps due to a read error. The V and J genes are TRBV7-9 and TRBJ2-3; 11 bases match TRBD2. The CDR3 is 18 amino acids. The germline V gene encodes CDR1 SEHNR and CDR2 FQNEAQ (reference sequence). The CDR3 reads CSSSLDLAGGYSTDTQYF. The CDR3 DNA sequence: TGTTCCAGCAGCTTAGATCTAGCGGGGGGATACTCCACAGATACGCAGTATTTT.